This T cell receptor beta chain appears in the sequencing data of a study of PD-1 blockade in classical Hodgkin lymphoma. Per the germline V gene, CDR1 is LGHNA and CDR2 is YSLEER. This CDR3 is built from 16 residues. With 4 bases clipped from V and 2 bases from J, the junction kept 5 bases outside the gene matches. Sequenced by immunoSEQ multiplex PCR; TCRdb stores in-frame clones only, minus some. The profile shows around 41,000 clones, about 65% of them singletons. Every patient had relapsed following autologous stem cell transplantation, and cohorts differed in brentuximab vedotin exposure. The rearrangement links TRBV4-3 to TRBJ2-3, with TRBD2 matching over 11 bases. The TCR originated in a human donor with classical Hodgkin lymphoma. Sample: peripheral blood mononuclear cells (PBMCs), taken before the second cycle of nivolumab. CDR3 in amino acids: CASSRGTSGSTDTQYF. CDR3 coding DNA: TGCGCCAGCAGCCGAGGGACTAGCGGTTCCACAGATACGCAGTATTTT.